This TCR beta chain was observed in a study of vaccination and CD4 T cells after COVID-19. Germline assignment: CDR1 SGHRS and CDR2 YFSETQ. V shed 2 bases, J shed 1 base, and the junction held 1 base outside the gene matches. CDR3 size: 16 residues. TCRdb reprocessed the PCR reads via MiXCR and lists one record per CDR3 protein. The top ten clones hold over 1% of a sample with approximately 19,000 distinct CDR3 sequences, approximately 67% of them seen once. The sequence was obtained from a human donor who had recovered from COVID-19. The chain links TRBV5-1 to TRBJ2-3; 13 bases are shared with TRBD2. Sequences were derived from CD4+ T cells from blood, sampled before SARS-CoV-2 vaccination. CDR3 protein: CASSFGLAGGTDTQYF. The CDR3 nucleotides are TGCGCCAGCAGCTTTGGACTAGCGGGAGGCACAGATACGCAGTATTTT.